Listed here are 8 T cell receptor beta chains from one sample, sequenced in a study of blood T cell repertoires in COVID-19. The data were produced by immunoSEQ multiplex PCR, yet TCRdb's version contains in-frame clones alone and is incomplete. The data hold about 130,000 clones, with roughly 83% observed a single time. Sample: peripheral blood. All receptors derive from an older woman with COVID-19, enrolled during active disease.

The chain is built from TRBV30 and TRBJ2-1; D ambiguous. The CDR3 is made up of 13 amino acids. The V gene's germline CDR1 is GTSNPN and CDR2 SVGIG (reference sequence). V was shortened by 2 bases and J by 9 bases, with 14 bases between the two germline ends. DNA of the CDR3: TGTGCCTGGAGTCCTCGGGTTGGCGGTGAGCAGTTCTTC. Its protein is CAWSPRVGGEQFF.

The chain joins TRBV6-5 to TRBJ2-3; no definite D call. The V and J ends lost 2 bases and 2 bases respectively, with 14 bases between them. Germline-derived CDR1 and CDR2 are MNHEY and SVGAGI. There are 16 residues in the CDR3. The CDR3 sequence: CASSYTTITYTDTQYF. The CDR3 bases are TGTGCCAGCAGTTACACTACGATCACCTACACAGATACGCAGTATTTT.

The CDR3 sequence: CASSLEVTGGLFVGYTF. Here the CDR3 DNA reads TGCGCCAGCAGCTTGGAGGTTACAGGGGGACTTTTCGTCGGCTACACCTTC. The chain recombines TRBV5-1 with TRBJ1-2, with TRBD1 matching 8 bases. The J segment lost 8 bases and the V segment lost 0 bases, leaving 15 bases of the junction unmatched. This CDR3 region has 17 residues. CDR1 is SGHRS and CDR2 is YFSETQ in the germline V gene.

CDR3 sequence: CASQEGWNQPQHF. For the CDR3, the DNA is TGTGCCTCCCAGGAGGGATGGAATCAGCCCCAGCATTTT. The chain combines TRBV10-3 with TRBJ1-5, with D unclear. Germline values: CDR1 ENHRY, CDR2 SYGVKD. The CDR3 consists of 13 residues. Trimming removed 11 bases at V and 4 bases at J, with 15 bases between.

This chain connects TRBV5-4 to TRBJ2-2, with 14 bases matching TRBD2. CDR3 length: 18 amino acids. V was clipped by 0 bases and J by 7 bases; unmatched bases: 8. The V gene's germline CDR1 is SGHNT and CDR2 YYREEE (reference sequence). The CDR3 loop is CASSLGGTSGGFGGELFF. CDR3 nucleotide sequence: TGTGCCAGCAGCTTGGGCGGGACTAGCGGGGGCTTTGGCGGGGAGCTGTTTTTT.

The rearrangement uses TRBV6-5 and TRBJ2-7; 9 bases align to TRBD1. The length of the CDR3 is 13 residues. Germline V gene sequence: CDR1 MNHEY, CDR2 SVGAGI. J was trimmed by 5 bases and V by 7 bases; bases with no gene match: 6. CDR3 DNA: TGTGCCAGCACCGGGACAGGGTCCCACGAGCAGTACTTC. Translating it yields CASTGTGSHEQYF.

The V call is TRBV5-1, the J call TRBJ2-3; TRBD1 might be the D (6 bases). CDR1 and CDR2 (germline): SGHRS, YFSETQ. This CDR3 region has 14 residues. Trimming cost V 3 bases and J 5 bases, with 13 bases left between them. CDR3 in amino acids: CASSSEQGGDTQYF. As DNA, the CDR3 is TGCGCCAGCAGCTCGGAACAGGGTGGAGATACGCAGTATTTT.

The J gene is TRBJ2-3, the V gene TRBV3-1 (or the pseudogene TRBV3-2); weak D call: TRBD1 (6 bases). Germline assignment: CDR1 LGHDT and CDR2 YNNKEL (reference sequence). The V end lost 6 bases, the J end lost 7 bases, and 11 bases lay between the germline ends. This CDR3 comprises 12 residues. DNA of the CDR3: TGTGCCAGCAGATTAGGGGGTTATACGCAGTATTTT. As protein: CASRLGGYTQYF.